The clone carrying this T cell receptor beta chain was counted a few times. The sample is drawn from a study of glioma-infiltrating T cells. The iRepertoire nested amplicon-rescue multiplex PCR amplified TCR alpha and beta CDR3s from RNA. TCRdb re-called the multiplex PCR reads with MiXCR, one entry per CDR3 protein. The sample shows more than 300,000 distinct CDR3 sequences, 41% of them seen only once. Deletions cut 7 bases from V and 0 bases from J, with 15 bases between. Germline-derived CDR1 and CDR2 are SEHNR and FQNEAQ (reference sequence). This CDR3 spans 15 amino acids. Sequencing used glioma tissue, nonneoplastic brain tissue, or PBMCs (not recorded which). This TCR derives from a human donor with low-grade glioma or glioblastoma, undergoing nonglioma brain surgery, or in good health (not recorded which). The J gene is TRBJ1-1, the V gene TRBV7-9, with a weak D call TRBD1 (5 bases). CDR3 residues: CASTFYYRLNTEAFF. In DNA form, the CDR3 reads TGTGCCAGCACCTTTTACTACAGGTTGAACACTGAAGCTTTCTTT.